A single sample gave rise to the 10 T cell receptor beta chains below, sequenced in a study of shared clonotypes between healthy human individuals. Clones were read by immunoSEQ multiplex PCR, and TCRdb kept only the in-frame ones, dropping some. This sample has around 750,000 clones; 74% occur once, and the top ten carry approximately 1.6%. The sequenced sample was memory CD4+ T cells sorted from blood. Noted subset: CD45RA-negative fraction. The receptors were gathered from a woman in her twenties or thirties in good health.

The V call is TRBV11-2, the J call TRBJ2-7, with D unresolved. The CDR3 covers 14 residues. CDR1 and CDR2 from the germline V gene are SGHAT and FQNNGV. Trimming shortened V by 3 bases and J by 3 bases, and 12 bases separated the two germline ends. The CDR3 spells CASSFPAPVYEQYF. DNA for the CDR3: TGTGCCAGCAGCTTCCCCGCTCCTGTCTACGAGCAGTACTTC.

The rearrangement links TRBV27 to TRBJ1-5; possibly TRBD1 for D (5 bases). V dropped 5 bases and J dropped 7 bases, with 12 bases sitting between them. The germline V gene encodes CDR1 MNHEY and CDR2 SMNVEV (reference sequence). The CDR3 has 13 residues. CDR3 residues: CASSTGGGQPQHF. CDR3 in DNA: TGTGCCAGCAGTACAGGCGGTGGCCAGCCCCAGCATTTT.

The chain's CDR3 is CASHYGGGGYTF. The CDR3 DNA sequence: TGTGCCAGCCATTACGGGGGGGGCGGCTACACCTTC. The rearrangement uses TRBV6-5 and TRBJ1-2; a possible D gene is TRBD1 (6 bases). CDR1 MNHEY and CDR2 SVGAGI come from the germline V gene. This CDR3 region has 12 residues. The V end was cut by 8 bases, the J end by 8 bases, with 15 bases between.

CDR3 nucleotides: TGTGCCAGCAAACCTGGACAGTTGAGCTCCTACGAGCAGTACTTC. This codes for CASKPGQLSSYEQYF. The V and J genes are TRBV28 and TRBJ2-7; D might be TRBD1 (6 bases). This CDR3 has 15 amino acids. Germline lookup yields CDR1 MDHEN and CDR2 SYDVKM. V dropped 7 bases and J dropped 0 bases, with 16 bases sitting between them.

This chain connects TRBV19 to TRBJ1-1; D gene ambiguous. V lost 3 bases, J lost 1 base, and 15 bases lay in between. This CDR3 is built from 16 residues. Germline V gene lookup returns CDR1 LNHDA and CDR2 SQIVND (reference sequence). CDR3: CASSITTAVWNTEAFF. DNA for the CDR3: TGTGCCAGTAGTATCACCACGGCCGTCTGGAACACTGAAGCTTTCTTT.

The gene calls are TRBV2 and TRBJ1-2, with TRBD1 as a possible D gene (5 bases). V lost 8 bases and J lost 5, with 36 bases in between. This CDR3 is built from 20 residues. Per the germline V gene, CDR1 is SNHLY and CDR2 is FYNNEI. As DNA, the CDR3 is TGTGCCAGCGGCAGGGTTGGTATTCGAAGGAACAGTGAAAGATTATATGGCTACACCTTC. Amino acid sequence: CASGRVGIRRNSERLYGYTF.

V is TRBV6-5 and J is TRBJ2-2; a weak D match, TRBD1 (6 bases). The length of the CDR3 is 15 residues. Germline assignment: CDR1 MNHEY and CDR2 SVGAGI. Trimming removed 6 bases from V and 5 bases from J, with 16 bases in between. The CDR3 spells CASRKGGQRTGELFF. CDR3 nucleotide sequence: TGTGCCAGCAGAAAAGGGGGTCAACGGACCGGGGAGCTGTTTTTT.

The chain recombines TRBV7-6 with TRBJ2-3; a possible D gene is TRBD2 (6 bases). Germline V CDR1 and CDR2: SGHVS, FNYEAQ. This CDR3 has 16 residues. V lost 2 bases to trimming and J lost 4 bases, with 16 bases between them. The CDR3 DNA is TGTGCCAGCAGCTTAAATTGGGTCGGGAGTTCAGATACGCAGTATTTT. Translation gives CASSLNWVGSSDTQYF.

The chain links TRBV7-9 to TRBJ2-7; D uncertain. V dropped 5 bases and J dropped 7 bases, with 9 bases sitting between them. The CDR3 has 11 residues. Germline CDR1 reads SEHNR; CDR2 reads FQNEAQ (reference sequence). The CDR3 loop is CASSPGWEQYF. The DNA for the CDR3 is TGTGCCAGCAGCCCCGGTTGGGAGCAGTACTTC.

This CDR3 reads CASSSNRDSTPYEQYF. Here the CDR3 DNA reads TGTGCCAGCAGTTCTAACCGGGACTCAACCCCCTACGAGCAGTACTTC. The chain recombines TRBV6-7 with TRBJ2-7; perhaps TRBD2 as D (6 bases). TRBV6-7 is annotated as an ORF whose role is uncertain. Trimming removed 4 bases from V and 2 bases from J, with 18 bases in between. The CDR3 consists of 16 residues.